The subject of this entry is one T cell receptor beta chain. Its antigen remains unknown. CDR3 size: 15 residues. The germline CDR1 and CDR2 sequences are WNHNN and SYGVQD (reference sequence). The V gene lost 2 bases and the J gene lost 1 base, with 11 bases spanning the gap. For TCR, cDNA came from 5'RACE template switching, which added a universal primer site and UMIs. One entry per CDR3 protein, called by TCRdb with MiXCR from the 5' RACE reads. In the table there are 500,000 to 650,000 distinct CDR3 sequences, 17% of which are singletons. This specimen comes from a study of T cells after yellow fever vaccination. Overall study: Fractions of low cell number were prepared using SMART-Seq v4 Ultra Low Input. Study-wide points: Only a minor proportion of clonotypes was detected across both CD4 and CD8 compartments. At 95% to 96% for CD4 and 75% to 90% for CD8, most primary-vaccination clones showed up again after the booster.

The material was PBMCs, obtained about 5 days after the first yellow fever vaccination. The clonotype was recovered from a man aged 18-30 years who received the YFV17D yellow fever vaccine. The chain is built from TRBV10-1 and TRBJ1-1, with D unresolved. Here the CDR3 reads CASSERSYPNTEAFF. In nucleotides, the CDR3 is TGCGCCAGCAGTGAGAGGAGCTACCCGAACACTGAAGCTTTCTTT.